The clone carrying this T cell receptor beta chain was seen a single time. There are 16 residues in the CDR3. The germline V gene has CDR1 SGDLS and CDR2 YYNGEE. The V end was cut by 0 bases, the J end by 2 bases, with 13 bases between. It was with a sample-barcoded 5' primer and a J-beta primer mix that a second PCR of about 6 to 12 cycles was run. TCRdb re-derived calls from the 5' RACE reads in MiXCR, one entry per CDR3 protein. This sample has 1 million or so distinct CDR3 sequences, with around 43% found just once. The data were taken from a study of blood T cells in healthy people across ages. The receptor was isolated from a woman aged 60-70 years in good health. The chain combines TRBV9 with TRBJ2-3; perhaps TRBD2 as D (5 bases). Sequencing was performed on blood. CDR3 in amino acids: CASSVGDSAVTDTQYF. The CDR3 nucleotides read TGTGCCAGCAGCGTAGGTGATAGCGCGGTCACAGATACGCAGTATTTT. Combining the CDR3 with reference TRBV9 and TRBJ2-3 gives the whole variable domain DSGVTQTPKHLITATGQRVTLRCSPRSGDLSVYWYQQSLDQGLQFLIQYYNGEERAKGNILERFSAQQFPDLHSELNLSSLELGDSALYFCASSVGDSAVTDTQYFGPGTRLTVL.